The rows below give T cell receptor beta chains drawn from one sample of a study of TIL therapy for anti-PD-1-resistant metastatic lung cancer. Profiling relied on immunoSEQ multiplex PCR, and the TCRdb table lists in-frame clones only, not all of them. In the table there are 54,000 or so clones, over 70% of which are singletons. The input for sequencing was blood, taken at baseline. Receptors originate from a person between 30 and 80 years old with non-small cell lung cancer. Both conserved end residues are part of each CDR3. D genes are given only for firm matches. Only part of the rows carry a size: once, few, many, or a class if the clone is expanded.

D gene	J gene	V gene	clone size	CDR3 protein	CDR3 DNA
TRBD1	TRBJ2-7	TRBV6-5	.	CASSRTRQGVYEQYF	TGTGCCAGCAGTAGAACGAGACAGGGGGTCTACGAGCAGTACTTC
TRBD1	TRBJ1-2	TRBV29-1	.	CSVEDRAGGIGYTF	TGCAGCGTTGAAGATAGGGCAGGGGGTATTGGCTACACCTTC
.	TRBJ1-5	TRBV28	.	CASSPDPARPQHF	TGTGCCAGCAGTCCCGACCCCGCGAGGCCCCAGCATTTT
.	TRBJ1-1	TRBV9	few	CASSGDLGTNTEAFF	TGTGCCAGCAGCGGGGACTTGGGGACGAACACTGAAGCTTTCTTT
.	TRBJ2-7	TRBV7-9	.	CASSSAVGLAYYEQYF	TGTGCCAGCAGCTCCGCCGTGGGGTTAGCGTATTACGAGCAGTACTTC
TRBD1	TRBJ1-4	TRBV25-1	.	CASTGQGLGKLFF	TGTGCCAGCACGGGACAGGGGTTGGGAAAACTGTTTTTT
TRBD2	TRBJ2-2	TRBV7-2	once	CASSSNRRLAGMPGELFF	TGTGCCAGCAGCTCTAATAGACGACTAGCGGGGATGCCCGGGGAGCTGTTTTTT
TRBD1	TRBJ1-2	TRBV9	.	CASSGAPKGQGLFYGYTF	TGTGCCAGCAGCGGCGCTCCCAAAGGACAGGGGCTTTTCTATGGCTACACCTTC
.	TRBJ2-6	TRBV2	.	CASSRDQSSGANVLTF	TGTGCCAGCAGCCGGGACCAAAGCTCTGGGGCCAACGTCCTGACTTTC
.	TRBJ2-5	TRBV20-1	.	CSARGEETQYF	TGCAGTGCTAGGGGGGAAGAGACCCAGTACTTC
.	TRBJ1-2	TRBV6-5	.	CASSLRRGDGYTF	TGTGCCAGCAGTCTTAGACGCGGAGATGGCTACACCTTC
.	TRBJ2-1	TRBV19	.	CASSIEFGDHSYNEQFF	TGTGCCAGTAGTATAGAGTTCGGGGACCATTCCTACAATGAGCAGTTCTTC
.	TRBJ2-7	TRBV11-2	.	CASSLDLSAGYEQYF	TGTGCCAGCAGCTTAGACTTAAGCGCTGGGTACGAGCAGTACTTC
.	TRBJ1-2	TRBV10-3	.	CAISDRGRPVYGYTF	TGTGCCATCAGTGATAGGGGACGGCCGGTATATGGCTACACCTTC
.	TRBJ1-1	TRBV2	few	CASSEARWGNTEAFF	TGTGCCAGCAGTGAAGCGCGGTGGGGGAACACTGAAGCTTTCTTT
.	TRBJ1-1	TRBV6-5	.	CASSYGGEAFF	TGTGCCAGCAGTTATGGGGGGGAAGCTTTCTTT
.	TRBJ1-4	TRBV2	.	CASSERVQFF	TGTGCCAGCAGTGAAAGGGTTCAGTTTTTT
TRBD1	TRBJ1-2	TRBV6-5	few	CASSSRDRGLYGYTF	TGTGCCAGCAGTTCCAGGGACAGGGGCCTCTATGGCTACACCTTC
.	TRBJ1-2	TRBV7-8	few	CASSAQGGSGGYTF	TGTGCCAGCAGCGCACAGGGAGGGTCAGGCGGCTACACCTTC
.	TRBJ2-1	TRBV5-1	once	CASSPGPHNEQFF	TGCGCCAGCAGCCCGGGACCCCACAATGAGCAGTTCTTC
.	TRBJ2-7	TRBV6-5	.	CASSYSAGSEQYF	TGTGCCAGCAGTTACTCAGCGGGTAGCGAGCAGTACTTC
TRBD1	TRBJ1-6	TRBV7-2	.	CASTSDRGVNSPLHF	TGTGCCAGCACTTCGGACAGGGGAGTTAATTCACCCCTCCACTTT
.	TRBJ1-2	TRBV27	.	CASSFGGAAPYGYTF	TGTGCCAGCAGTTTCGGAGGGGCAGCCCCCTATGGCTACACCTTC
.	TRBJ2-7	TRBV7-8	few	CASSRWTVFAQYF	TGTGCCAGCAGCAGATGGACAGTCTTTGCGCAGTACTTC
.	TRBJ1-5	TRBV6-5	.	CASTMIHDQPQHF	TGTGCCAGCACCATGATCCACGATCAGCCCCAGCATTTT
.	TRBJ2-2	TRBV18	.	CASSPLEGSGELFF	TGTGCCAGCTCACCCCTTGAAGGTTCCGGGGAGCTGTTTTTT
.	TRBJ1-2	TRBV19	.	CASSKKTQTANYGYTF	TGTGCCAGTAGTAAAAAGACACAAACTGCTAACTATGGCTACACCTTC
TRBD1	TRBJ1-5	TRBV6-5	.	CASTSGGQPQHF	TGTGCCAGCACCTCAGGGGGGCAGCCCCAGCATTTT
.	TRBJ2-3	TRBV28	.	CASSYPPGLTDTQYF	TGTGCCAGCAGTTACCCCCCCGGCCTCACAGATACGCAGTATTTT
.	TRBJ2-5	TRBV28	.	CASNTPRDIAETQYF	TGTGCCAGCAACACTCCCCGGGACATTGCGGAGACCCAGTACTTC
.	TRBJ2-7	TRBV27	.	CASSKSGTDPYEQYF	TGTGCCAGCAGTAAGTCCGGGACGGATCCCTACGAGCAGTACTTC
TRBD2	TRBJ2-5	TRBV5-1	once	CASRPLAGGGETQYF	TGCGCCAGCAGACCCCTAGCGGGAGGAGGTGAGACCCAGTACTTC
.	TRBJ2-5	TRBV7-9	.	CASNPLRRGGQETQYF	TGTGCCAGCAACCCCCTGCGGAGAGGCGGGCAAGAGACCCAGTACTTC
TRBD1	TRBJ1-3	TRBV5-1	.	CASSFPGQAPGNTIYF	TGCGCCAGCAGCTTCCCGGGACAGGCTCCTGGAAACACCATATATTTT
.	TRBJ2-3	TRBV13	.	CASSSDIFTDTQYF	TGTGCCAGCAGCTCGGACATATTTACAGATACGCAGTATTTT
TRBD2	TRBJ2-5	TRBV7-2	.	CASSRTSGPQETQYF	TGTGCCAGCAGCAGGACTAGCGGGCCCCAAGAGACCCAGTACTTC
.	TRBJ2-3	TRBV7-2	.	CASSLVRADTQYF	TGTGCCAGCAGCTTAGTCCGGGCAGATACGCAGTATTTT
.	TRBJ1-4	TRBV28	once	CASSFPGNEKLFF	TGTGCCAGCAGTTTCCCGGGGAATGAAAAACTGTTTTTT
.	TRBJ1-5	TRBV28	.	CATYSWGQPQHF	TGTGCCACCTATTCATGGGGTCAGCCCCAGCATTTT
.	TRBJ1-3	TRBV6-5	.	CASSSGLSGNTIYF	TGTGCCAGCAGTTCGGGCCTCTCTGGAAACACCATATATTTT
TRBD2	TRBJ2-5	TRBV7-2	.	CASSPRTSGNLRETQYF	TGTGCCAGCAGCCCCCGGACTAGCGGGAACCTTCGAGAGACCCAGTACTTC
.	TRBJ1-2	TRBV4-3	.	CASSQVLSSLSGGYTF	TGCGCCAGCAGCCAAGTACTGTCATCCTTAAGCGGTGGCTACACCTTC
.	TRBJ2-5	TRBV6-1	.	CASSETFWGETQYF	TGTGCCAGCAGTGAAACGTTCTGGGGAGAGACCCAGTACTTC
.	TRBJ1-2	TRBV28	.	CASSFWTANYGYTF	TGTGCCAGCAGTTTCTGGACAGCTAACTATGGCTACACCTTC
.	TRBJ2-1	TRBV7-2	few	CASTLAGNEQFF	TGTGCCAGCACTCTAGCTGGCAATGAGCAGTTCTTC
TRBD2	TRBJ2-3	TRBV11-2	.	CASSQLRSAGGTDTQYF	TGTGCCAGCAGCCAATTAAGGTCAGCGGGAGGCACAGATACGCAGTATTTT
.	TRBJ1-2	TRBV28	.	CASSLRAYGYTF	TGTGCCAGCAGTCTCAGGGCCTATGGCTACACCTTC
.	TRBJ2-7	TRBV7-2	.	CASSLAVTQPVYEQYF	TGTGCCAGCAGCTTAGCGGTCACCCAGCCCGTCTACGAGCAGTACTTC
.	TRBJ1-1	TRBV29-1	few	CSVGGWDTEAFF	TGCAGCGTTGGAGGGTGGGACACTGAAGCTTTCTTT
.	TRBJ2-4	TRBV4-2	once	CASSQSPILAKNIQYF	TGTGCCAGCAGCCAATCCCCCATCTTAGCCAAAAACATTCAGTACTTC